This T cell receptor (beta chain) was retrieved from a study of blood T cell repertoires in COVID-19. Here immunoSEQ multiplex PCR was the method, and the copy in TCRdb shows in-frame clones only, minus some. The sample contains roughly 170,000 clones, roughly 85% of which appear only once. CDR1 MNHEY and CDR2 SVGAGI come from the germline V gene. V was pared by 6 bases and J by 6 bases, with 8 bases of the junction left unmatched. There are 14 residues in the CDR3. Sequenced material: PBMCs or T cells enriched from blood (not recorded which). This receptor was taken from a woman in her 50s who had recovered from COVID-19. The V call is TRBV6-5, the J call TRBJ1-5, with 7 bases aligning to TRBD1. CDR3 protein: CASRRRQGSQPQHF. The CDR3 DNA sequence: TGTGCCAGCAGACGCAGACAGGGCTCTCAGCCCCAGCATTTT.